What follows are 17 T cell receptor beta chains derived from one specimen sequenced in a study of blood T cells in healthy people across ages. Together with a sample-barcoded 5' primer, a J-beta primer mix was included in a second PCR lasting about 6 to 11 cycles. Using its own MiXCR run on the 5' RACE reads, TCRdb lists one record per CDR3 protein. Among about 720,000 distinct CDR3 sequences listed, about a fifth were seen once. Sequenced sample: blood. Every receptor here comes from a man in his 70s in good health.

CDR3 bases: TGTGCCAGCAGCGCCTACTCAGATACGCAGTATTTT. Protein sequence: CASSAYSDTQYF. This chain links TRBV7-8 with TRBJ2-3; no clear D. The V gene lost 5 bases and the J gene lost 4 bases, with 7 bases spanning the gap. This CDR3 is built from 12 residues. CDR1 is SGHVS and CDR2 is FQNEAQ in the germline V gene. Full variable domain (rest looked up from reference TRBV7-8 and TRBJ2-3): GAGVSQSPRYKVAKRGQDVALRCDPISGHVSLFWYQQALGQGPEFLTYFQNEAQLDKSGLPSDRFFAERPEGSVSTLKIQRTQQEDSAVYLCASSAYSDTQYFGPGTRLTVL.

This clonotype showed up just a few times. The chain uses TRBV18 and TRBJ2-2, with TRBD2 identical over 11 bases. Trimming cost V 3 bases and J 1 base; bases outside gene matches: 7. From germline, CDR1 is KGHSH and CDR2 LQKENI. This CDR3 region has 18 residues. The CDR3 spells CASSPRTGLAENTGELFF. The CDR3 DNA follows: TGTGCCAGCTCACCGCGCACGGGACTAGCGGAGAACACCGGGGAGCTGTTTTTT.

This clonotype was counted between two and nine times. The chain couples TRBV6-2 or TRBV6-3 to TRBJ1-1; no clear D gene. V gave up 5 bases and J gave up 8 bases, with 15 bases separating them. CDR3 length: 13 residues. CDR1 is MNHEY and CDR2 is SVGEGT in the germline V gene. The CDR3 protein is CASSQVPGTEAFF. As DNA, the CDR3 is TGTGCCAGCAGTCAAGTACCGGGTACCGAAGCTTTCTTT.

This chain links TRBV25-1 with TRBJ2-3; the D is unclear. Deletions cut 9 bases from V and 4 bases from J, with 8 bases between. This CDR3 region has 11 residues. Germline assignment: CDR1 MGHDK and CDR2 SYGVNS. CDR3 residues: CARTRPDTQYF. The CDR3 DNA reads TGTGCCAGGACACGTCCAGATACGCAGTATTTT.

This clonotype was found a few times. CDR3 sequence: CATSDFDGGEQFF. For the CDR3, the DNA is TGTGCCACCAGTGATTTCGACGGAGGTGAGCAGTTCTTC. The rearrangement uses TRBV24-1 and TRBJ2-1, with TRBD2 as a possible D gene (5 bases). The V and J ends lost 1 base and 9 bases respectively, with 9 bases between them. CDR1 and CDR2 from the germline V gene are KGHDR and SFDVKD. CDR3 length: 13 amino acids.

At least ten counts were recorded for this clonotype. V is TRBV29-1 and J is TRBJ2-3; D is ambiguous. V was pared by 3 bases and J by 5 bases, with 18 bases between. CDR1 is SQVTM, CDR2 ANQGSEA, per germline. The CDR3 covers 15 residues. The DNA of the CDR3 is TGCAGCGTTGAGGTTATGGTTGGCACCGGAGATACGCAGTATTTT. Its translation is CSVEVMVGTGDTQYF.

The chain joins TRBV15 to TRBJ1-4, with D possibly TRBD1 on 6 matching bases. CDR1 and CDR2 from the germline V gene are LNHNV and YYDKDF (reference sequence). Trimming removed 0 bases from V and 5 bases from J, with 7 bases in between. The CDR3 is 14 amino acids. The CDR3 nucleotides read TGTGCCACCAGCAGAGACAGGGGCAATGAAAAACTGTTTTTT. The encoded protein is CATSRDRGNEKLFF.

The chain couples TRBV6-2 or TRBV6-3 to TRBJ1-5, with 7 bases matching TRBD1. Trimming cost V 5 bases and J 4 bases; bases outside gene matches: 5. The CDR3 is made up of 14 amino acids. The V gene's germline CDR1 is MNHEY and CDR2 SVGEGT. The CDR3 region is CASSPNRGNQPQHF. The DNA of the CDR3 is TGTGCCAGCAGTCCGAACAGGGGAAATCAGCCCCAGCATTTT.

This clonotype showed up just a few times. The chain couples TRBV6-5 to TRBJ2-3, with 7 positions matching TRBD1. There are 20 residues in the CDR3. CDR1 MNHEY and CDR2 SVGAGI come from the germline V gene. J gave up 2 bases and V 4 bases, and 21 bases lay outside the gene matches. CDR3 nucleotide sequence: TGTGCCAGCAGTTCGCGAGGGGGCTATATAGTAGTGGGGCACACAGATACGCAGTATTTT. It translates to CASSSRGGYIVVGHTDTQYF.

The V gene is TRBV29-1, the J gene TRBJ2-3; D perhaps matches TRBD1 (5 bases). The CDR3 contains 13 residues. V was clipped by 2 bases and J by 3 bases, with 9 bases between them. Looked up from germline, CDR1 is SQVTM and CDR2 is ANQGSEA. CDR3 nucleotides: TGCAGCGTTGAAAGTAAGGGGACAGATACGCAGTATTTT. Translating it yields CSVESKGTDTQYF.

This CDR3 is CASSWDRNGANVLTF. The CDR3 DNA sequence: TGTGCCAGCAGTTGGGACAGAAATGGGGCCAACGTCCTGACTTTC. V gene TRBV6-5 combines with J gene TRBJ2-6; TRBD1 aligns across 7 bases. CDR3 length: 15 amino acids. Looked up from germline, CDR1 is MNHEY and CDR2 is SVGAGI. The junction had 3 bases not matched to a gene; V was cut back by 4 bases and J by 3 bases.

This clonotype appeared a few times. CDR3 nucleotide sequence: TGTGCCAGCAGGAAGTCTAGCGGGGGGACCCTAAATGAGCAGTTCTTC. It codes for CASRKSSGGTLNEQFF. The chain recombines TRBV6-6 with TRBJ2-1; 11 bases agree with TRBD2. Trimming cost V 6 bases and J 7 bases; bases outside gene matches: 11. The CDR3 contains 16 residues. Germline V gene data show CDR1 as MNHNY and CDR2 as SVGAGI (reference sequence).

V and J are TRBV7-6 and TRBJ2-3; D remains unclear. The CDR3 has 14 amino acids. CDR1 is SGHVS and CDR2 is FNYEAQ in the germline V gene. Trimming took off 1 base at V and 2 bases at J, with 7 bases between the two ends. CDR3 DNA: TGTGCCAGCAGCTTAGAGGCAGTCACAGATACGCAGTATTTT. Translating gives CASSLEAVTDTQYF.

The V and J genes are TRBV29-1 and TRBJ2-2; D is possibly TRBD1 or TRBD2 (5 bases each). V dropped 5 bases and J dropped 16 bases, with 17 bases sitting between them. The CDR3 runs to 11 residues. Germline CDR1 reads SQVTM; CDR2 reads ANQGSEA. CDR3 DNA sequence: TGCAGCGTTAGACTTACAGGCGGGTGGTTTTTT. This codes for CSVRLTGGWFF.

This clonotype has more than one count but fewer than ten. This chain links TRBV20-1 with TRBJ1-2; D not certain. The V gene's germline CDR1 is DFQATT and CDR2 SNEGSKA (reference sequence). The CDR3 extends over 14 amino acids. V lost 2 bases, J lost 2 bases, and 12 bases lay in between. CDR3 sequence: CSARPRTGNYGYTF. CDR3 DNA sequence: TGCAGTGCTAGACCAAGGACGGGGAACTATGGCTACACCTTC.

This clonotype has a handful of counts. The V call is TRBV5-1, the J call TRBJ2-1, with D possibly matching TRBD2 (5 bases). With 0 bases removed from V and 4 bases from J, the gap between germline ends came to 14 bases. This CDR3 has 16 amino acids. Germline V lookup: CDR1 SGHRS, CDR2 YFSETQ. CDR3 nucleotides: TGCGCCAGCAGCTTGGCCCCAACGGGGAAGTACAATGAGCAGTTCTTC. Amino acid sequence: CASSLAPTGKYNEQFF. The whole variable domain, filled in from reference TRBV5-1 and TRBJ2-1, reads KAGVTQTPRYLIKTRGQQVTLSCSPISGHRSVSWYQQTPGQGLQFLFEYFSETQRNKGNFPGRFSGRQFSNSRSEMNVSTLELGDSALYLCASSLAPTGKYNEQFFGPGTRLTVL.

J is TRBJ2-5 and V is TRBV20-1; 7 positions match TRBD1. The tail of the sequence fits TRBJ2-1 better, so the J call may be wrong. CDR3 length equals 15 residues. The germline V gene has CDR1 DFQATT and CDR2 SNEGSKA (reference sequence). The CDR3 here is CSASSPTGARNEQFF. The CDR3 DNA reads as TGCAGTGCTAGTTCCCCCACAGGGGCGAGAAATGAGCAGTTCTTC.